The T cell receptor (beta chain) described here comes from a study of blood T cell repertoires in COVID-19. Method: immunoSEQ multiplex PCR; TCRdb's copy keeps in-frame clones and lacks some. The data hold just over 200,000 clones, with approximately 84% observed a single time. V gave up 3 bases and J gave up 4 bases; unmatched junction bases: 6. CDR3 length equals 16 residues. The V gene's germline CDR1 is MDHEN and CDR2 SYDVKM. The specimen was peripheral blood. The TCR originated in a man older than 75 with acute or convalescent COVID-19. The chain recombines TRBV28 with TRBJ2-5; 12 bases align to TRBD2. In nucleotides, the CDR3 is TGTGCCAGCAGTTTGGCGACTAGCGGGAGTCGAGAGACCCAGTACTTC. This codes for CASSLATSGSRETQYF. Looking up the rest from reference TRBV28 and TRBJ2-5 gives the full variable domain: DVKVTQSSRYLVKRTGEKVFLECVQDMDHENMFWYRQDPGLGLRLIYFSYDVKMKEKGDIPEGYSVSREKKERFSLILESASTNQTSMYLCASSLATSGSRETQYFGPGTRLLVL.